This T cell receptor beta chain was recorded in a study of CD8 T cells in ankylosing spondylitis. TCRdb passed the 5' RACE reads through MiXCR, listing each CDR3 protein once. The sample lists around 220,000 distinct CDR3 sequences; over 9.5% were seen once. The CDR3 has 15 residues. V shed 3 bases and J 2 bases; nucleotides not matched to a gene: 2. The TCR comes from a male donor with ankylosing spondylitis or in good health (not recorded which). Sequencing was performed on blood, either unsorted or a sorted T cell fraction (not recorded which). The chain uses TRBV12-3 or TRBV12-4 and TRBJ2-3; 10 positions match TRBD2. In DNA, the CDR3 is TGTGCCAGCAGTTTCAGCGGGGGGGCCACAGATACGCAGTATTTT. Translated: CASSFSGGATDTQYF.